These T cell receptor beta chains were read from a single sample in a study of cytomegalovirus exposure and HLA in healthy donors. TCRdb's table, derived via immunoSEQ multiplex PCR, lists solely in-frame clones and lacks some. The table shows 250,000 to 350,000 clones, with roughly 89% occurring only once. Material: PBMCs. The receptors originated from a man in his forties or fifties in good health and CMV-seropositive. CDR3s include the opening cysteine and the closing phenylalanine or tryptophan. Fields, in order: V gene, clone size, J gene, D gene, CDR3 DNA, CDR3 protein. The D gene is left open where the match is weak. Size values are once, few and many counts, or a class for expanded clones, and some rows have none.

v_gene: TRBV18
abundance: -
j_gene: TRBJ2-3
d_gene: -
CDR3nt: TGTGCCAGCTCACCCCGGTCACAGTCCAGCACAGATACGCAGTATTTT
CDR3aa: CASSPRSQSSTDTQYF

v_gene: TRBV27
abundance: -
j_gene: TRBJ2-7
d_gene: TRBD2
CDR3nt: TGTGCCAGCAGCAGACTAGCGGGAGGAAAGACCTACGAGCAGTACTTC
CDR3aa: CASSRLAGGKTYEQYF

v_gene: TRBV4-1
abundance: -
j_gene: TRBJ2-1
d_gene: TRBD2
CDR3nt: TGCGCCAGCAGCCAAGAGGGACTAGCGGGACGCTACTCCTACAATGAGCAGTTCTTC
CDR3aa: CASSQEGLAGRYSYNEQFF

v_gene: TRBV19
abundance: -
j_gene: TRBJ1-1
d_gene: TRBD1
CDR3nt: TGTGCCAGTAGTATAGTAAGGGACAGGGGTACTGAAGCTTTCTTT
CDR3aa: CASSIVRDRGTEAFF

v_gene: TRBV19
abundance: -
j_gene: TRBJ2-3
d_gene: TRBD2
CDR3nt: TGTGCCAGTAGTAACAGCGGGAGAGACACAGATACGCAGTATTTT
CDR3aa: CASSNSGRDTDTQYF

v_gene: TRBV5-6
abundance: -
j_gene: TRBJ1-5
d_gene: -
CDR3nt: TGTGCCAGCAGCTTGGGGCAGGGCCAGTATAGCAATCAGCCCCAGCATTTT
CDR3aa: CASSLGQGQYSNQPQHF

v_gene: TRBV9
abundance: -
j_gene: TRBJ2-7
d_gene: TRBD2
CDR3nt: TGTGCCAGCAGCGCCGGGGGGGGAGGGCACTACGAGCAGTACTTC
CDR3aa: CASSAGGGGHYEQYF

v_gene: TRBV27
abundance: -
j_gene: TRBJ1-5
d_gene: -
CDR3nt: TGTGCCAGCAGTACTTACAATCAGCCCCAGCATTTT
CDR3aa: CASSTYNQPQHF

v_gene: TRBV10-1
abundance: -
j_gene: TRBJ2-1
d_gene: TRBD2
CDR3nt: TGCGCCAGCAGTGAGTCGACTAGCTTATCCTACAATGAGCAGTTCTTC
CDR3aa: CASSESTSLSYNEQFF

v_gene: TRBV13
abundance: -
j_gene: TRBJ2-7
d_gene: -
CDR3nt: TGTGCCAGCAGCTTCGACACTGGTCTCGACGAGCAGTACTTC
CDR3aa: CASSFDTGLDEQYF

v_gene: TRBV2
abundance: -
j_gene: TRBJ1-1
d_gene: -
CDR3nt: TGTGCCAGCTTACACAGACAGAACACTGAAGCTTTCTTT
CDR3aa: CASLHRQNTEAFF

v_gene: TRBV28
abundance: -
j_gene: TRBJ1-5
d_gene: TRBD1
CDR3nt: TGTGCCAGCACCCTGGGGACAGGGGTTAGCAATCAGCCCCAGCATTTT
CDR3aa: CASTLGTGVSNQPQHF

v_gene: TRBV10-3
abundance: once
j_gene: TRBJ2-1
d_gene: TRBD2
CDR3nt: TGTGCCATCAGTGACCCGTTAGCGGGAGGGTCCTACAATGAGCAGTTCTTC
CDR3aa: CAISDPLAGGSYNEQFF

v_gene: TRBV23-1
abundance: few
j_gene: TRBJ1-2
d_gene: -
CDR3nt: TGCGCCAGCAGCCTCTACCCAGGGAAAGGGAGCTACACCTTC
CDR3aa: CASSLYPGKGSYTF

v_gene: TRBV2
abundance: -
j_gene: TRBJ2-2
d_gene: TRBD1
CDR3nt: TGTGCCAGGAACGACAGGGTCCCCGGGGAGCTGTTTTTT
CDR3aa: CARNDRVPGELFF

v_gene: TRBV28
abundance: -
j_gene: TRBJ1-5
d_gene: -
CDR3nt: TGTGCCAGCAGTTTATCCAGGGTCGGGAATCAGCCCCAGCATTTT
CDR3aa: CASSLSRVGNQPQHF